This TCR beta chain was profiled in a study of neoadjuvant anti-PD-1 for oral cavity cancer. The CDR3 is made up of 15 amino acids. V shed 3 bases and J 2 bases; nucleotides not matched to a gene: 8. The germline V gene encodes CDR1 SGHKS and CDR2 YYEKEE (reference sequence). This table comes from immunoSEQ multiplex PCR, and its TCRdb copy is limited to in-frame clones, with some not included. The table lists over 60,000 clones, around 85% of them singletons. Time point of the sample: after neoadjuvant nivolumab, at surgical resection. Patients had HPV-negative, locally advanced oral cavity squamous cell carcinoma.

The genes are TRBV5-5 and TRBJ2-7; 7 bases match TRBD1. The material was PBMCs, obtained after nivolumab (anti-PD-1) treatment. The TCR was taken from a person between 35 and 79 years old with oral cavity squamous cell carcinoma. The CDR3 sequence is CASSSTPRGTYEQYF. The CDR3 DNA follows: TGTGCCAGCAGCTCAACCCCCAGGGGGACCTACGAGCAGTACTTC.